This entry lists 21 T cell receptor beta chains sequenced from one sample in a study of shared clonotypes between healthy human individuals. Clones were read by immunoSEQ multiplex PCR, and TCRdb kept only the in-frame ones, dropping some. The profile shows roughly 500,000 clones, roughly 80% of them singletons. Sequenced: PBMCs. The receptors derive from a woman between 40 and 50 years old in good health. Some clones in this sample may be carry-over from other donors' samples.

This clone was counted once. The V gene is TRBV18, the J gene TRBJ2-3; D possibly corresponds to TRBD2 (5 bases). CDR3 size: 14 residues. Trimming shortened V by 3 bases and J by 2 bases, and 9 bases separated the two germline ends. Per germline, CDR1 KGHSH and CDR2 LQKENI. This chain's CDR3 is CASSPGLYTDTQYF. As DNA, the CDR3 is TGTGCCAGCTCACCCGGACTGTACACAGATACGCAGTATTTT. The full variable domain, its missing parts supplied by reference TRBV18 and TRBJ2-3, is NAGVMQNPRHLVRRRGQEARLRCSPMKGHSHVYWYRQLPEEGLKFMVYLQKENIIDESGMPKERFSAEFPKEGPSILRIQQVVRGDSAAYFCASSPGLYTDTQYFGPGTRLTVL.

This CDR3 is CASSLYDRGDGYTF. DNA for the CDR3: TGTGCCAGCAGCTTATACGACAGGGGAGATGGCTACACCTTC. V and J are TRBV7-3 and TRBJ1-2; 8 positions agree with TRBD1. This CDR3 contains 14 residues. V dropped 2 bases and J dropped 6; count of bases not matched to a gene: 5. Germline-derived CDR1 and CDR2 are SGHTA and FQGTGA.

The CDR3 DNA is TGTGCCACCAGCAGGGGCGGGAGCACGTTCACAGATACGCAGTATTTT. Its protein is CATSRGGSTFTDTQYF. V gene TRBV15 combines with J gene TRBJ2-3, with 7 bases identical to TRBD2. Germline CDR1 is LNHNV and CDR2 is YYDKDF (reference sequence). The CDR3 runs 16 residues. The junction had 8 bases not matched to a gene; V was cut back by 3 bases and J by 2 bases. Together with reference TRBV15 and TRBJ2-3, the CDR3 gives the full variable domain: DAMVIQNPRYQVTQFGKPVTLSCSQTLNHNVMYWYQQKSSQAPKLLFHYYDKDFNNEADTPDNFQSRRPNTSFCFLDIRSPGLGDTAMYLCATSRGGSTFTDTQYFGPGTRLTVL.

The V gene is TRBV4-1, the J gene TRBJ2-7, with D maybe TRBD2 (6 bases). The CDR3 contains 14 residues. Between the trimmed V and J ends, which lost 1 base and 6 bases, there was a span of 13 bases. CDR1 and CDR2 from the germline V gene are MGHRA and YSYEKL. The CDR3 region is CASSQVNGSIEQYF. Written as DNA, the CDR3 is TGCGCCAGCAGCCAAGTAAACGGGAGTATCGAGCAGTACTTC.

The rearrangement joins TRBV15 to TRBJ2-7; unclear D gene. The CDR3 is made up of 15 amino acids. V shed 2 bases and J shed 4 bases, with 15 bases lying between them. CDR1 and CDR2 (germline): LNHNV, YYDKDF (reference sequence). In DNA, the CDR3 is TGTGCCACCAGCAGACATAAGGGATCAAGATACGAGCAGTACTTC. It codes for CATSRHKGSRYEQYF.

The chain combines TRBV2 with TRBJ2-5; tentatively, D is TRBD1 (6 bases). This CDR3 is built from 14 residues. The V and J ends lost 2 bases and 2 bases respectively, with 9 bases between them. Germline assignment: CDR1 SNHLY and CDR2 FYNNEI. The CDR3: CASSERTAQETQYF. The CDR3 region has the DNA TGTGCCAGCAGTGAACGGACAGCACAAGAGACCCAGTACTTC.

Regarding this clone: A much larger clone sits a single nucleotide away, making a read error possible. This sample also contains other DNA sequences that code for the same CDR3. CDR3 bases: TGTGCCAGCAGTCTAAACAGGGTGAACACTGAAGCTTTCTTT. Its translation is CASSLNRVNTEAFF. The genes are TRBV27 and TRBJ1-1, with TRBD1 as a possible D gene (6 bases). CDR3 length equals 14 residues. Germline lookup yields CDR1 MNHEY and CDR2 SMNVEV (reference sequence). V lost 5 bases and J 0 bases, leaving 10 bases between the germline ends.

This clone was seen a few times. The V gene is TRBV25-1, the J gene TRBJ1-5; maybe TRBD1 (5 bases). This CDR3 region has 12 residues. Trimming stripped 6 bases from V and 4 bases from J, with 7 bases between. Germline CDR1 MGHDK, CDR2 SYGVNS. The CDR3 loop is CASRRGNQPQHF. In DNA form, the CDR3 reads TGTGCCAGCAGGAGGGGAAATCAGCCCCAGCATTTT.

The V call is TRBV29-1, the J call TRBJ2-5; D unresolved. The CDR3 extends over 14 amino acids. Germline CDR1 reads SQVTM; CDR2 reads ANQGSEA. Trimming removed 6 bases at V and 2 bases at J, with 16 bases between. CDR3 in DNA: TGCAGCGTAGCATGGTCCCAGCTGCAAGAGACCCAGTACTTC. Translation gives CSVAWSQLQETQYF. Drawing the rest from reference TRBV29-1 and TRBJ2-5, the complete variable domain is SAVISQKPSRDICQRGTSLTIQCQVDSQVTMMFWYRQQPGQSLTLIATANQGSEATYESGFVIDKFPISRPNLTFSTLTVSNMSPEDSSIYLCSVAWSQLQETQYFGPGTRLLVL.

This chain connects TRBV28 to TRBJ2-7, with 7 nucleotides matching TRBD2. The CDR3 is 16 residues long. The ends lost 7 bases at V and 3 bases at J; junction bases unmatched: 15. The germline gives CDR1 MDHEN, CDR2 SYDVKM. The CDR3: CASTPALAETIYEQYF. CDR3 sequence (DNA): TGTGCCAGCACCCCTGCGCTAGCGGAGACAATCTACGAGCAGTACTTC.

The chain joins TRBV28 to TRBJ1-3; 9 positions match TRBD1. The CDR3 length is 17 residues. Looked up from germline, CDR1 is MDHEN and CDR2 is SYDVKM. J lost 0 bases, V lost 7 bases, and 10 bases had no gene match. CDR3 loop: CASNPPGQGFSGNTIYF. The CDR3 DNA follows: TGTGCCAGCAACCCCCCGGGACAGGGTTTCTCTGGAAACACCATATATTTT. Drawing the rest from reference TRBV28 and TRBJ1-3, the complete variable domain is DVKVTQSSRYLVKRTGEKVFLECVQDMDHENMFWYRQDPGLGLRLIYFSYDVKMKEKGDIPEGYSVSREKKERFSLILESASTNQTSMYLCASNPPGQGFSGNTIYFGEGSWLTVV.

CDR3 sequence (DNA): TGCGCCAGCAGCTTGTTTGGACAACAAGAGACCCAGTACTTC. Its protein product is CASSLFGQQETQYF. This rearrangement joins TRBV5-1 to TRBJ2-5, with D possibly matching TRBD1 (5 bases). CDR1 SGHRS and CDR2 YFSETQ come from the germline V gene. Trimming cost V 1 base and J 2 bases, with 9 bases left between them. The CDR3 has 14 amino acids.

The rearrangement joins TRBV6-1 to TRBJ1-5, with a weak D call TRBD1 (5 bases). The CDR3 length is 15 residues. V lost 5 bases and J 0 bases, leaving 11 bases between the germline ends. Germline V gene data show CDR1 as MNHNS and CDR2 as SASEGT. The CDR3 reads CASSRQSYSNQPQHF. The CDR3 nucleotides are TGTGCCAGCAGTCGACAGAGCTATAGCAATCAGCCCCAGCATTTT.

About this clone itself: The sample has other DNA sequences that encode this CDR3 too. V usage is TRBV19 and J usage is TRBJ2-3; D possibly corresponds to TRBD1 (5 bases). CDR3 length: 14 amino acids. V lost 1 base to trimming and J lost 3 bases, with 8 bases between them. Per the germline V gene, CDR1 is LNHDA and CDR2 is SQIVND (reference sequence). The CDR3 coding sequence is TGTGCCAGTAGTATAGGTGCAGGGACAGATACGCAGTATTTT. This sequence encodes CASSIGAGTDTQYF. Looking up the rest from reference TRBV19 and TRBJ2-3 gives the full variable domain: DGGITQSPKYLFRKEGQNVTLSCEQNLNHDAMYWYRQDPGQGLRLIYYSQIVNDFQKGDIAEGYSVSREKKESFPLTVTSAQKNPTAFYLCASSIGAGTDTQYFGPGTRLTVL.

The V gene is TRBV30, the J gene TRBJ2-7; D possibly corresponds to TRBD2 (6 bases). The CDR3 has 13 amino acids. The V and J ends lost 1 base and 7 bases respectively, with 14 bases between them. Germline lookup yields CDR1 GTSNPN and CDR2 SVGIG (reference sequence). The CDR3 DNA reads as TGTGCCTGGAGTGGGGTGCGGGATGGTGAGCAGTACTTC. Its protein is CAWSGVRDGEQYF.

Regarding this clone: The same CDR3 also results from other DNA sequences found in this sample. The gene calls are TRBV7-9 and TRBJ1-2; 9 nucleotides agree with TRBD1. The CDR3 spans 14 residues. Germline V gives CDR1 SEHNR, CDR2 FQNEAQ (reference sequence). Trimming cost V 4 bases and J 2 bases; bases outside gene matches: 2. This CDR3 is CASSSQGANYGYTF. The CDR3 DNA reads TGTGCCAGCAGCTCACAGGGGGCGAACTATGGCTACACCTTC.

This clone has more than one count but fewer than ten. The chain is built from TRBV11-2 and TRBJ1-1, with D perhaps TRBD1 (5 bases). The CDR3 is 12 amino acids. Germline CDR1 SGHAT, CDR2 FQNNGV. Trimming left V 2 bases short and J 8 bases short, with 9 bases between. In DNA, the CDR3 is TGTGCCAGCAGCTTAATCGGGGACGAAGCTTTCTTT. Amino acid sequence: CASSLIGDEAFF.

The chain joins TRBV7-2 to TRBJ2-7; 9 positions match TRBD2. Trimming took 4 bases from V and 6 from J; bases not matched to a gene: 13. Germline V gene lookup returns CDR1 SGHTA and CDR2 FQGNSA. The CDR3 consists of 16 residues. As DNA, the CDR3 is TGTGCCAGCAGCTCCCAGGGACATGTAGCGGGAGCCGAGCAGTACTTC. This gives the protein CASSSQGHVAGAEQYF.

The CDR3 here is CSASRDRTETQYF. The CDR3 DNA is TGCAGCGCTTCCCGGGACAGAACCGAGACCCAGTACTTC. The V and J genes are TRBV29-1 and TRBJ2-5, with 7 bases lining up with TRBD1. The CDR3 has 13 amino acids. The germline CDR1 and CDR2 sequences are SQVTM and ANQGSEA. Trimming removed 7 bases from V and 5 bases from J; junction bases left unmatched: 10.

V is TRBV7-2 and J is TRBJ2-2, with TRBD1 matching 7 bases. Germline CDR1 and CDR2: SGHTA and FQGNSA. The trim removed 0 bases at V and 0 bases at J, leaving 10 bases unmatched. This CDR3 region has 19 residues. The CDR3 reads CASSLAVLDRSPNTGELFF. As DNA, the CDR3 is TGTGCCAGCAGCTTAGCAGTCTTGGACAGGAGCCCGAACACCGGGGAGCTGTTTTTT.

The chain uses TRBV15 and TRBJ2-5; TRBD1 aligns across 7 bases. J gave up 5 bases and V 3 bases, and 15 bases lay outside the gene matches. CDR3 size: 17 residues. The V gene's germline CDR1 is LNHNV and CDR2 YYDKDF (reference sequence). The CDR3 region is CATSSSTGQGDRETQYF. The CDR3 DNA follows: TGTGCCACCAGCAGCTCCACCGGGCAGGGGGACCGGGAGACCCAGTACTTC.